This T cell receptor (beta chain) was sequenced for a study of T cell responses to AZD1222 COVID-19 vaccine. Study results and caveats: AZD1222 recipients seropositive at baseline numbered only six or seven. Only after the peak T cell response were repertoires sampled. Donors were mostly white British, more females; clonal diversity possibly underestimated. Spike was spanned by vaccine-associated CD4 TCRs, with dominance at 160-218 and 743-854.

Assay: immunoSEQ multiplex PCR; the TCRdb copy retains only in-frame clones and omits some. The sample shows fewer than 250,000 clones, approximately 94% of them seen only once. Trimming at V came to 1 base and at J to 9 bases, leaving 2 bases not matched to a gene. Per germline, CDR1 SGHTA and CDR2 FQGTGA. The CDR3 runs 13 residues. With regard to this clone: The target antigen is unknown.

V and J are TRBV7-3 and TRBJ2-1; 8 bases match TRBD2. The sample in question was peripheral blood, obtained on day 0 of MenACWY control vaccination. The sequence derives from an adult in good health. DNA of the CDR3: TGTGCCAGCAGCTTAAAAGCGGGGGTTGAGCAGTTCTTC. Amino acids: CASSLKAGVEQFF.